This T cell receptor beta chain was documented in a study of response to subunit inactivated influenza vaccine. Each CDR3 protein gets one entry after TCRdb re-called the RT-PCR reads with MiXCR. The sample records 500,000 or so distinct CDR3 sequences, approximately 10% being singletons. The study's findings and limits: New T cells are recruited in small numbers by each seasonal influenza vaccination, according to the authors' suggestion.

The CDR3 contains 13 residues. The germline V and J ends were trimmed by 1 base and 6 bases, with 7 bases remaining between them. Germline CDR1 reads SGHTA; CDR2 reads FQGNSA. This clonotype was seen more than once but under ten times. Its specificity is unknown. The material sequenced was PBMCs from blood, taken roughly 48 days after vaccination. This clonotype was obtained from a man in his forties or fifties who received an inactivated influenza vaccine. The genes are TRBV7-2 and TRBJ1-5; D is ambiguous. CDR3 protein: CASSLERAQPQHF. The CDR3 bases are TGTGCCAGCAGCTTAGAACGGGCTCAGCCCCAGCATTTT.